This T cell receptor (beta chain) was retrieved from a study of blood T cell repertoires in COVID-19. About the research overall: The analysed material was cDNA or gDNA that came from T cells, B-cell-depleted T cells, or PBMCs.

Per the germline V gene, CDR1 is MNHEY and CDR2 is SVGAGI. Trimming took 8 bases from V and 5 from J, leaving 15 bases between them. CDR3 length: 14 amino acids. Methods used by the authors: Researchers report that nucleated cell counts were estimated from reference gene primer amplification. Repertoires were generated with immunoSEQ multiplex PCR, while TCRdb's copy carries only in-frame clones and drops some. V, J and clone size reflect that table, while D and trimming were determined from the DNA. This sample carries fewer than 35,000 clones, approximately 86% of them seen once, and the ten largest clones take about a quarter.

The chain joins TRBV6-5 to TRBJ1-4; tentative D call: TRBD1 (6 bases). This clonotype originated in a woman aged 80 or older with active or convalescent COVID-19. What was sequenced was peripheral blood. This chain's CDR3 is CASRVTGNNEKLFF. The CDR3 nucleotides are TGTGCCAGCCGAGTTACAGGGAACAATGAAAAACTGTTTTTT.